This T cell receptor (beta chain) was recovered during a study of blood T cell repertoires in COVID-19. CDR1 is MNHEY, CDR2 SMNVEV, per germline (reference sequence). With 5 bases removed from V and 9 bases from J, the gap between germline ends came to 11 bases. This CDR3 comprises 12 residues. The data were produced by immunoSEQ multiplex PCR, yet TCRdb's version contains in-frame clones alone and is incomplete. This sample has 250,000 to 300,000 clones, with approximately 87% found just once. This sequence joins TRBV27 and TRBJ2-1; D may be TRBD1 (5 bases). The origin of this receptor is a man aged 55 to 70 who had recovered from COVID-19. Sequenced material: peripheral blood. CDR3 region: CASSLQGGEQFF. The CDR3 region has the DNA TGTGCCAGCAGTCTTCAGGGTGGTGAGCAGTTCTTC.